A selection of T cell receptor beta chains follows, all from one sample in a study of T cell changes during pregnancy in multiple sclerosis. Sequencing was performed with immunoSEQ multiplex PCR; in TCRdb, only in-frame clones are kept and a portion is missing. The sample consists of some 49,000 clones, almost 90% of them appearing once. The sample consisted of peripheral blood, taken after pregnancy. These receptors were obtained from a female donor in good health, enrolled as a control in a pregnancy study. Both conserved end residues are part of each CDR3. A D gene is named only where the DNA matches it firmly. For some rows the clone size is stated as once, few or many, or as a class when expanded; others skip it.

d_call	j_call	clone_size	v_call	cdr3_nt	cdr3_aa
TRBD1	TRBJ1-1	NA	TRBV6-1	TGTGCCGGAATCCCGCCGGGACAGGGTTGGACTGAAGCTTTCTTT	CAGIPPGQGWTEAFF
TRBD1	TRBJ2-2	NA	TRBV19	TGTGCCAGTAGTTCACAGGGGCTAGGGACCGGGGAGCTGTTTTTT	CASSSQGLGTGELFF
TRBD1	TRBJ1-1	once	TRBV18	TGTGCCAGCTCAGCGACCCGGGACAGGGGAAACACTGAAGCTTTCTTT	CASSATRDRGNTEAFF
NA	TRBJ2-5	few	TRBV5-1	TGCGCCAGCAGCTTCGCTAGCGCCCGGGGGGAGACCCAGTACTTC	CASSFASARGETQYF
NA	TRBJ2-1	NA	TRBV9	TGTGCCAGCAGCCCTCGCTTTAGCGGCGATTTTAATGAGCAGTTCTTC	CASSPRFSGDFNEQFF
NA	TRBJ2-7	many	TRBV4-2	TGTGCCAGCAGCCAAGAGGTAACAGAAGCCTACGAGCAGTACTTC	CASSQEVTEAYEQYF
TRBD1	TRBJ2-5	NA	TRBV4-1	TGCGCCAGCAGAGCACAGGGGGCGCGGGAGACCCAGTACTTC	CASRAQGARETQYF
NA	TRBJ1-5	NA	TRBV5-6	TGTGCCAGCAGCCAGGGAATCAACCAGCCCCAGCATTTT	CASSQGINQPQHF
TRBD1	TRBJ1-2	NA	TRBV11-2	TGTGCCAGCAGACAACCGGGACAGGGAAGGCTCGACTATGGCTACACCTTC	CASRQPGQGRLDYGYTF
NA	TRBJ1-1	NA	TRBV9	TGTGCCAGCAGCCCAGTGCTAGGCACTGAAGCTTTCTTT	CASSPVLGTEAFF
TRBD2	TRBJ2-5	NA	TRBV7-8	TGTGCCAGCAGCTGGGACCCGGGGGGACAAGAGACCCAGTACTTC	CASSWDPGGQETQYF
TRBD2	TRBJ2-5	NA	TRBV2	TGTGCCAGCATGAGCGGGAGCCAAGAGACCCAGTACTTC	CASMSGSQETQYF
TRBD2	TRBJ2-1	NA	TRBV5-1	TGCGCCAGCAGCACGAGCGGGAGCCACAATGAGCAGTTCTTC	CASSTSGSHNEQFF
TRBD1	TRBJ2-7	few	TRBV11-1	TGTGCCACCAAAACGGGACAGCCCGTCGACGAGCAGTACTTC	CATKTGQPVDEQYF
TRBD2	TRBJ2-7	NA	TRBV10-3	TGTGCCATCGGGAGGGATACTTCCTACGAGCAGTACTTC	CAIGRDTSYEQYF
NA	TRBJ2-3	NA	TRBV6-5	TGTGCCAGCAACCCCAGGGTGGGCACAGATACGCAGTATTTT	CASNPRVGTDTQYF
NA	TRBJ1-2	NA	TRBV6-5	TGTGCCAGCAGTTACTCTAGGGGGACTAACTATGGCTACACCTTC	CASSYSRGTNYGYTF
TRBD1	TRBJ1-4	NA	TRBV7-2	TGTGCCAGCAGCCGGACAGGGGCTAATGAAAAACTGTTTTTT	CASSRTGANEKLFF
TRBD1	TRBJ2-7	NA	TRBV10-3	TGTGCCATCAGTGAGACCGCAGGGGGCCCGTACTTC	CAISETAGGPYF
TRBD2	TRBJ2-1	NA	TRBV6-5	TGTGCCAGCAGTTCTACTGTAGCGGGAGGCTACAATGAGCAGTTCTTC	CASSSTVAGGYNEQFF
NA	TRBJ1-1	once	TRBV25-1	TGTGCCAGCACCCATACGGGGGTTCCTGAAGCTTTCTTT	CASTHTGVPEAFF
TRBD2	TRBJ2-5	once	TRBV28	TGTGCCAGCAGTTTTAGGCGGGAGGGCCTGTCGACCCAGTACTTC	CASSFRREGLSTQYF
TRBD2	TRBJ2-7	NA	TRBV6-5	TGTGCCAGCAGTTATTGGACTAGCGCCGGGCAGTACTTC	CASSYWTSAGQYF
TRBD2	TRBJ2-3	NA	TRBV5-1	TGCGCCAGCAGCTTGGGAGTAGCGGGAGGCACAGATACGCAGTATTTT	CASSLGVAGGTDTQYF
NA	TRBJ2-7	once	TRBV11-2	TGTGCCAGCAGCGGAGACGTCTCCTACGAGCAGTACTTC	CASSGDVSYEQYF
TRBD2	TRBJ2-3	NA	TRBV7-6	TGTGCCAGCAGCTTAGAGCGACTAGCGGGCACAGATACGCAGTATTTT	CASSLERLAGTDTQYF
TRBD1	TRBJ2-3	once	TRBV29-1	TGCAGCGTCTTCGGACAGGGAACTTTCACAGATACGCAGTATTTT	CSVFGQGTFTDTQYF
NA	TRBJ2-2	NA	TRBV28	TGTGCCAGCAGTTTTGAGCTGTGGGGCCCCGGGGAGCTGTTTTTT	CASSFELWGPGELFF
NA	TRBJ1-4	once	TRBV5-1	TGCGCCAGCAGCTTGACACAGGGTGGCACTAATGAAAAACTGTTTTTT	CASSLTQGGTNEKLFF
NA	TRBJ1-4	NA	TRBV27	TGTGCCAGCAGCCAAACTTACGGGGGAGGTGAAAAACTGTTTTTT	CASSQTYGGGEKLFF
TRBD1	TRBJ2-3	once	TRBV6-5	TGTGCCAGCAGTTACCCTGGGACAGGGAGTACGCAGTATTTT	CASSYPGTGSTQYF
TRBD2	TRBJ2-7	NA	TRBV28	TGTGCCAGCAGTTTGGGCGGGAGGCCCTCCTACGAGCAGTACTTC	CASSLGGRPSYEQYF
NA	TRBJ2-7	NA	TRBV5-6	TGTGCCAGCAGCCGCGAGGGCCTTTCTTCCTACGAGCAGTACTTC	CASSREGLSSYEQYF
NA	TRBJ1-2	NA	TRBV9	TGTGCCAGCAGCGTAGGGTCGGGCAGGGGCTATGGCTACACCTTC	CASSVGSGRGYGYTF
TRBD1	TRBJ2-7	NA	TRBV30	TGTGCCTGGAGGGAATCCCTTGGAAGGGACAGCTCCTACGAGCAGTACTTC	CAWRESLGRDSSYEQYF
NA	TRBJ1-1	NA	TRBV5-1	TGCGCCAGCAGCTTGGAGCGGGGATGGACTGAAGCTTTCTTT	CASSLERGWTEAFF
NA	TRBJ2-5	once	TRBV18	TGTGCCAGCTCACCCAACCAAGAGACCCAGTACTTC	CASSPNQETQYF
NA	TRBJ2-1	NA	TRBV19	TGTGCCAGTAGTATTAGGAGGGGGCGAGACAATGAGCAGTTCTTC	CASSIRRGRDNEQFF
TRBD1	TRBJ1-2	NA	TRBV28	TGTGCCAGCTCGAACAGGGGTAGCGATGGCTACACCTTC	CASSNRGSDGYTF
NA	TRBJ1-4	NA	TRBV11-3	TGTGCCAGCAGCTTTAATAGGGGTAATGAAAAACTGTTTTTT	CASSFNRGNEKLFF
NA	TRBJ1-2	few	TRBV5-1	TGCGCCAGCAGCATGTCTCTCTCGGGAGGCTACACCTTC	CASSMSLSGGYTF
TRBD1	TRBJ1-5	NA	TRBV19	TGTGCCAGTAGTACCTACGGACAGGCAGTTCAGCCCCAGCATTTT	CASSTYGQAVQPQHF
TRBD2	TRBJ2-7	NA	TRBV28	TGTGCCAGCAGCCCCCCGGGAGGCCCTCAGTACTTC	CASSPPGGPQYF
TRBD1	TRBJ1-6	NA	TRBV10-2	TGCGCCAGCAGAGGGACAGAATTTAATTCACCCCTCCACTTT	CASRGTEFNSPLHF
NA	TRBJ2-7	NA	TRBV6-1	TGTGCCAGCAGTGAAGGGCAGGCCTACGAGCAGTACTTC	CASSEGQAYEQYF
TRBD2	TRBJ2-3	NA	TRBV5-4	TGTGCCAGCACCCTGGCGGGGGGCACAGATACGCAGTATTTT	CASTLAGGTDTQYF
NA	TRBJ1-4	NA	TRBV20-1	TGCAGTTTCCCCGGAGGAAAACTGTTTTTT	CSFPGGKLFF
NA	TRBJ1-6	once	TRBV27	TGTGCCAGCAGGGGAGAGAGCTCCTATAATTCACCCCTCCACTTT	CASRGESSYNSPLHF
NA	TRBJ2-7	few	TRBV13	TGTGCCAGCAGGCGGGGAGGGGGAGGATACGAGCAGTACTTC	CASRRGGGGYEQYF
TRBD1	TRBJ1-5	NA	TRBV7-9	TGTGCCAGCAGCTTAGGCAGGGGGCCAAGTCAGCCCCAGCATTTT	CASSLGRGPSQPQHF
NA	TRBJ2-7	NA	TRBV4-3	TGCGCCAGCAGCCAAGATGTTAGCGGAGCCTACGAGCAGTACTTC	CASSQDVSGAYEQYF
TRBD1	TRBJ2-2	NA	TRBV7-8	TGTGCCAGCAGACTTCCCCTTTACAGGGGGCGGAACACCGGGGAGCTGTTTTTT	CASRLPLYRGRNTGELFF